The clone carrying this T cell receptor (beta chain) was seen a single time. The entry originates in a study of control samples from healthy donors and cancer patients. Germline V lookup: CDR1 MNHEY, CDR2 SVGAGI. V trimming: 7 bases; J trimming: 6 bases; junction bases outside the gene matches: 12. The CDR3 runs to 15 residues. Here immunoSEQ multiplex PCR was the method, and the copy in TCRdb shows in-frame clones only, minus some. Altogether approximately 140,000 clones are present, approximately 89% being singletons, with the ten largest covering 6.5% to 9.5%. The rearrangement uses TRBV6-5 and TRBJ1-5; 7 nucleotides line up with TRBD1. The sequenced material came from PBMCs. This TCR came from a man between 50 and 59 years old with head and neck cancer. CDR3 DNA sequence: TGTGCCAGCATTCCGGGACAGTGGATCGGTCAGCCCCAGCATTTT. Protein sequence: CASIPGQWIGQPQHF.